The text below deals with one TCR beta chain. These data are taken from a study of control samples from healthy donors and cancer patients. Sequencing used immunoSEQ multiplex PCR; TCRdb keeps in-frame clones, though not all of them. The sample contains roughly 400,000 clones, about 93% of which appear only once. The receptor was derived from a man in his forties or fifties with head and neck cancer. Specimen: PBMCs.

The CDR3 loop is CASSRRDSQYF. In DNA form, the CDR3 reads TGTGCCAGCAGCCGCCGGGACAGCCAGTACTTC. V gene TRBV6-2 or TRBV6-3 combines with J gene TRBJ2-5, with 7 bases aligning to TRBD1. The V and J ends lost 6 bases and 10 bases, in that order; junction bases with no gene match: 5. Germline assignment: CDR1 MNHEY and CDR2 SVGEGT. The CDR3 covers 11 residues.